Listed here are 6 T cell receptor beta chains from one sample, sequenced in a study of OX40 agonist ivuxolimab in advanced cancers. Here immunoSEQ multiplex PCR was the method, and the copy in TCRdb shows in-frame clones only, minus some. The sample includes some 75,000 clones, approximately 85% of them seen just once. The specimen was CD4+ or CD8+ T cells sorted from blood, collected in a trial of the OX40 agonist ivuxolimab. These receptors all come from an adult with an advanced solid tumor such as melanoma, head and neck, liver or kidney cancer.

The gene calls are TRBV6-1 and TRBJ1-2; TRBD1 is a possible D gene (6 bases). The CDR3 is 13 residues long. Between the trimmed V and J ends, which lost 8 bases and 4 bases, there was a span of 14 bases. Germline CDR1 is MNHNS and CDR2 is SASEGT. The CDR3 region is CASQTGQSYGYTF. In DNA, the CDR3 is TGTGCCAGCCAAACCGGACAGTCCTATGGCTACACCTTC.

The chain combines TRBV14 with TRBJ1-1, with a weak D call TRBD1 (6 bases). The germline V and J ends were trimmed by 1 base and 9 bases, with 18 bases remaining between them. This CDR3 spans 15 amino acids. Germline CDR1 reads SGHDN; CDR2 reads FVKESK. The CDR3 region has the DNA TGTGCCAGCAGCCAAGTAGGGACAAGCAGAGGCCAAGCTTTCTTT. Protein product: CASSQVGTSRGQAFF.

The chain couples TRBV6-6 to TRBJ1-4, with 7 positions matching TRBD1. From germline, CDR1 is MNHNY and CDR2 SVGAGI (reference sequence). The CDR3 has 15 amino acids. V trimming: 6 bases; J trimming: 4 bases; junction bases outside the gene matches: 8. CDR3 sequence: CASSTDRAVNEKLFF. The CDR3, as DNA: TGTGCCAGCAGCACCGACAGGGCCGTTAATGAAAAACTGTTTTTT.

A few counts support this clone. The chain has TRBV12-5 and TRBJ1-2, with a possible D match to TRBD1 (5 bases). Trimming shortened V by 1 base and J by 10 bases, and 10 bases separated the two germline ends. The CDR3 has 12 residues. Per the germline V gene, CDR1 is LGHNT and CDR2 is FRNRAP. CDR3 in DNA: TGTGCTAGTGGTTTGGGCAGGGTAGACTACACCTTC. Its protein product is CASGLGRVDYTF.

This clone was found a few times. J is TRBJ1-5 and V is TRBV2; the D is unclear. Germline assignment: CDR1 SNHLY and CDR2 FYNNEI. V dropped 4 bases and J dropped 7 bases, with 8 bases sitting between them. The CDR3 extends over 12 amino acids. The CDR3 sequence: CASSVMLQPQHF. The CDR3 nucleotides read TGTGCCAGCAGTGTAATGTTACAGCCCCAGCATTTT.

The chain links TRBV5-8 to TRBJ2-1; D uncertain. From germline, CDR1 is SGHTS and CDR2 YDEGEE. There are 14 residues in the CDR3. Trimming took off 4 bases at V and 3 bases at J, with 11 bases between the two ends. CDR3 sequence: CASSRTENYNEQFF. CDR3 DNA: TGTGCCAGCAGCCGCACAGAAAACTACAATGAGCAGTTCTTC.